This T cell receptor (beta chain) was retrieved from a study of cytomegalovirus exposure and HLA in healthy donors. Study-wide results and caveats: Cytomegalovirus status was reportedly diagnosed by the classifier with high specificity and sensitivity.

Concerning this clone: No antigen is known for it.

PCR amplification relied on 60 Vbeta primers (plus 13 Jbeta primers). This table comes from immunoSEQ multiplex PCR, and its TCRdb copy is limited to in-frame clones, with some not included. Found here are about 200,000 clones, around 88% of them singletons; the top ten hold approximately 0.31%. The sequence was collected from a woman in her 30s in good health and CMV-seronegative. Sequencing was performed on PBMCs.

The CDR3 is CASSPLSLAGGADTQYF. The CDR3 bases are TGTGCCAGCTCACCACTCTCCCTAGCGGGGGGGGCAGATACGCAGTATTTT. The V call is TRBV18, the J call TRBJ2-3; TRBD2 matches at 12 bases. The CDR3 length is 17 residues. After removal of 1 base from V and 4 bases from J, the junction contained 6 bases not matched to a gene. Germline V gene sequence: CDR1 KGHSH, CDR2 LQKENI. The full variable domain, rest sourced from reference TRBV18 and TRBJ2-3, is NAGVMQNPRHLVRRRGQEARLRCSPMKGHSHVYWYRQLPEEGLKFMVYLQKENIIDESGMPKERFSAEFPKEGPSILRIQQVVRGDSAAYFCASSPLSLAGGADTQYFGPGTRLTVL.